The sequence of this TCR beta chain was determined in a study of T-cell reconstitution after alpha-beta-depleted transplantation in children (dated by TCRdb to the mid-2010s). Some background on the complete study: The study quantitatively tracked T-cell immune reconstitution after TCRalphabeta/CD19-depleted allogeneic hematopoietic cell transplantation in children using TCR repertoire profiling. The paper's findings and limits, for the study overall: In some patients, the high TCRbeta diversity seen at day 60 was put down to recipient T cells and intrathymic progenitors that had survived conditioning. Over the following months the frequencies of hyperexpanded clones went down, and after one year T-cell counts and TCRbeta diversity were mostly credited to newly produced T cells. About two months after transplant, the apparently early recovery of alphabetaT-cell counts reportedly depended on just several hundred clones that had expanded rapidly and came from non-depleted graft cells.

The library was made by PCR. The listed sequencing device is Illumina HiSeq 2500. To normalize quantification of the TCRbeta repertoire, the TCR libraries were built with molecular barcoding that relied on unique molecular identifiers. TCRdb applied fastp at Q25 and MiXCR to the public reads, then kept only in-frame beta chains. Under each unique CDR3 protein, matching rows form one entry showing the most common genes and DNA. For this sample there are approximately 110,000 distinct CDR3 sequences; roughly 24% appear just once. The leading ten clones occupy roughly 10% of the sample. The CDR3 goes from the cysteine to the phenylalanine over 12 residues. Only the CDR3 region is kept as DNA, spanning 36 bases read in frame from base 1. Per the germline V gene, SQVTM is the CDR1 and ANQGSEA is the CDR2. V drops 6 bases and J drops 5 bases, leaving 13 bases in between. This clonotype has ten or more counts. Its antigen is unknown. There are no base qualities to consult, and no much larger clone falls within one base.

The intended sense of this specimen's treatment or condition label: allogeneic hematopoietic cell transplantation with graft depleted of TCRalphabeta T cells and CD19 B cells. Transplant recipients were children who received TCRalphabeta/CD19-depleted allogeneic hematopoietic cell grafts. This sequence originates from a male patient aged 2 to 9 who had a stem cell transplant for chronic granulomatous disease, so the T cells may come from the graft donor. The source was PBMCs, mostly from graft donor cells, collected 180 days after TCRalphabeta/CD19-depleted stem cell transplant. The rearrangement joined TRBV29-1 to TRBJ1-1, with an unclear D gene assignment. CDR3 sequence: CSVIGSGTEAFF. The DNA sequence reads TGCAGCGTCATAGGGTCGGGAACTGAAGCTTTCTTT.